This T cell receptor (beta chain) emerged from a study of T cells in Graves' hyperthyroidism and ophthalmopathy. Study observations and caveats: Separation of ophthalmopathy from stable hyperthyroidism was achieved by a 13 V-J model. Blood also carried most thyroid clonotypes expanded above 0.001.

Germline V gene data show CDR1 as MRHNA and CDR2 as SNTAGT. This CDR3 is built from 14 residues. The germline V and J ends were trimmed by 4 bases and 2 bases, with 12 bases remaining between them. It was uncontrolled infection, other autoimmune disease, pregnancy or lactation that excluded patients. PBMCs were obtained from 10 ml fresh peripheral blood. Amplified regions were TCR beta CDR3 sequences from RNA transcripts. First-round RT-PCR with HTBI primers amplified the TCR CDR3 region. MiXCR was run by TCRdb on the multiplex PCR reads, yielding one entry per CDR3 protein. The sample holds about 700,000 distinct CDR3 sequences; 14% are singletons and the top ten take 10%. Comment on this clonotype: The antigen is unknown.

The TCR comes from a woman aged 18-30 years with Graves' hyperthyroidism. Sample: blood. The V call is TRBV6-4, the J call TRBJ2-7; D is unclear. The CDR3 spells CASSVIAGPYEQYF. CDR3 nucleotides: TGTGCCAGCAGTGTAATCGCTGGTCCCTACGAGCAGTACTTC.